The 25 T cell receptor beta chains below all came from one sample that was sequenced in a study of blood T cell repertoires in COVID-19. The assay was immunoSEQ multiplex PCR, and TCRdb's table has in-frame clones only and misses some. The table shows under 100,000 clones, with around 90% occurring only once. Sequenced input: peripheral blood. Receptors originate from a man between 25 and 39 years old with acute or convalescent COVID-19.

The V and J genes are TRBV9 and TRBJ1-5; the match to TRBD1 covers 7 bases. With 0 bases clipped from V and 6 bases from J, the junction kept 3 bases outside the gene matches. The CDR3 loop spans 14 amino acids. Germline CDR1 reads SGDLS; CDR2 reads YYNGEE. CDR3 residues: CASSVGQGVQPQHF. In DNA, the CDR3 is TGTGCCAGCAGCGTAGGGCAGGGGGTTCAGCCCCAGCATTTT. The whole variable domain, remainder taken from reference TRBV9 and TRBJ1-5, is DSGVTQTPKHLITATGQRVTLRCSPRSGDLSVYWYQQSLDQGLQFLIQYYNGEERAKGNILERFSAQQFPDLHSELNLSSLELGDSALYFCASSVGQGVQPQHFGDGTRLSIL.

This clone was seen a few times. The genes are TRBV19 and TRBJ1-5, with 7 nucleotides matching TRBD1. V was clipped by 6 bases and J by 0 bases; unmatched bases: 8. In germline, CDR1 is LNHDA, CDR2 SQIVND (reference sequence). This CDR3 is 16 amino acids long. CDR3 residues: CASRSRTGISNQPQHF. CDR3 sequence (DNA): TGTGCCAGTAGGAGCCGGACAGGAATTAGCAATCAGCCCCAGCATTTT.

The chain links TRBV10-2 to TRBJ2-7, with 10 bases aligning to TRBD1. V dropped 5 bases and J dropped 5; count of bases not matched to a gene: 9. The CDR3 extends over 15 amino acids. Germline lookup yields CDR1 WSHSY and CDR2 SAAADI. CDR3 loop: CASSLSKTGGHEQYF. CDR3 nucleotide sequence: TGCGCCAGCAGTCTCTCCAAGACAGGGGGCCACGAGCAGTACTTC.

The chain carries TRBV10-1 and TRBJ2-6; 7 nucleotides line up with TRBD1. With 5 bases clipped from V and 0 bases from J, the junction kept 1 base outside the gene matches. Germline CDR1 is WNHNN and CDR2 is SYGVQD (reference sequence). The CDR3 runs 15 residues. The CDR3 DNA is TGCGCCAGCAGTCCAGGGGGCTCTGGGGCCAACGTCCTGACTTTC. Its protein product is CASSPGGSGANVLTF.

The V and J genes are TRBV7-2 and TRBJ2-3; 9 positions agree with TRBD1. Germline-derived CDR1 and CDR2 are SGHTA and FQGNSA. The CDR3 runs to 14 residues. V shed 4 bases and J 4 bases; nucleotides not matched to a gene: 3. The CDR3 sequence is CASSSTGGADTQYF. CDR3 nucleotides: TGTGCCAGCAGCTCCACAGGGGGCGCAGATACGCAGTATTTT.

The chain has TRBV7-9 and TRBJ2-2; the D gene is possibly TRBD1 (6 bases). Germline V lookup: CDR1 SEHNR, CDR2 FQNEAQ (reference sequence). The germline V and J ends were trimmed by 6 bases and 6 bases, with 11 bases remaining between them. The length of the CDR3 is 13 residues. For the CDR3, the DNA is TGTGCCAGCAGTCGAGAGGGGGCCGGGGAGCTGTTTTTT. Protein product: CASSREGAGELFF. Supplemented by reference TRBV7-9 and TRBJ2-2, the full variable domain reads DTGVSQNPRHKITKRGQNVTFRCDPISEHNRLYWYRQTLGQGPEFLTYFQNEAQLEKSRLLSDRFSAERPKGSFSTLEIQRTEQGDSAMYLCASSREGAGELFFGEGSRLTVL.

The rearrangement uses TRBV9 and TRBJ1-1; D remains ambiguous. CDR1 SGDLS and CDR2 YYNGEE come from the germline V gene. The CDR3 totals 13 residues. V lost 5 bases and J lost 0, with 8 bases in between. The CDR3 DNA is TGTGCCAGCAGTCCGGTTATGAACACTGAAGCTTTCTTT. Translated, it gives CASSPVMNTEAFF.

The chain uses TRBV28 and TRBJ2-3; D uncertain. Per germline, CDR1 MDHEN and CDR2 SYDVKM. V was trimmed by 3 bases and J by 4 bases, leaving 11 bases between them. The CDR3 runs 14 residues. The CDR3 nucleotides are TGTGCCAGCAGTTTCCGACCGACTTCAGATACGCAGTATTTT. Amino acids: CASSFRPTSDTQYF.

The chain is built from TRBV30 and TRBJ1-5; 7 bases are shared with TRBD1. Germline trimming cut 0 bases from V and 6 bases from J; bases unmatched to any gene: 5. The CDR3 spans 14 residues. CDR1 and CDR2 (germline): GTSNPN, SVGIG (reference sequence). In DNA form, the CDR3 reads TGTGCCTGGAGTGTACAAGGGGGCCTTCAGCCCCAGCATTTT. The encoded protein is CAWSVQGGLQPQHF.

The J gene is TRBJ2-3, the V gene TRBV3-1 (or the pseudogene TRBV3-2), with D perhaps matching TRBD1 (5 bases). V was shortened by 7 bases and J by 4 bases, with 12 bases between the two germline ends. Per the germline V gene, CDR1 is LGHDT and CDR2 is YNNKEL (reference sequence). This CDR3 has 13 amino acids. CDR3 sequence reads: CASIGGRADTQYF. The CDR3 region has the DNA TGTGCCAGCATAGGTGGCAGGGCAGATACGCAGTATTTT.

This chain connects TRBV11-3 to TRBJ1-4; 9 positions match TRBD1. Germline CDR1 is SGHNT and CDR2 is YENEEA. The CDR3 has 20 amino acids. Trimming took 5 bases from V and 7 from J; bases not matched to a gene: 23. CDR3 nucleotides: TGTGCCAGCAGCGCCGGGGAGGGGACAGGGATAAGATGGAGCCCTGAAAAACTGTTTTTT. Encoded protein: CASSAGEGTGIRWSPEKLFF.

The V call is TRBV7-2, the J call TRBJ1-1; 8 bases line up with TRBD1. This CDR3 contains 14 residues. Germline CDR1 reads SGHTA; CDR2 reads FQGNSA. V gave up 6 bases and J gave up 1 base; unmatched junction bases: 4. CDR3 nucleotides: TGTGCCAGCAGAAAACAGGGGGAGAACACTGAAGCTTTCTTT. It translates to CASRKQGENTEAFF.

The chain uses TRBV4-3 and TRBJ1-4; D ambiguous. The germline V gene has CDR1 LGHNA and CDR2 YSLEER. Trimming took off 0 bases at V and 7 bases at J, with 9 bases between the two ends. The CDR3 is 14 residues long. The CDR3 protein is CASSQDVGVEKLFF. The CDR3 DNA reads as TGCGCCAGCAGCCAAGATGTCGGGGTTGAAAAACTGTTTTTT.

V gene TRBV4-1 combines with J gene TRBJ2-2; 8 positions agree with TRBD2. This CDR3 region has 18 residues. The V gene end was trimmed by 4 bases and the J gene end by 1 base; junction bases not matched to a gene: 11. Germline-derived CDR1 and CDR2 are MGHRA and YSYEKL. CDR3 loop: CASSLPGGDQGNTGELFF. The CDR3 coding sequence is TGCGCCAGCAGCCTCCCGGGAGGGGACCAGGGGAACACCGGGGAGCTGTTTTTT.

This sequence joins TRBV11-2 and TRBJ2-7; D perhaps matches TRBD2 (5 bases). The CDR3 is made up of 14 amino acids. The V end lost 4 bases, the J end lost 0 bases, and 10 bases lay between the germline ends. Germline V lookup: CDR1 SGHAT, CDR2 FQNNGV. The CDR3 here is CASSSLRDSYEQYF. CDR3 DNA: TGTGCCAGCAGCTCTCTACGGGACTCCTACGAGCAGTACTTC.

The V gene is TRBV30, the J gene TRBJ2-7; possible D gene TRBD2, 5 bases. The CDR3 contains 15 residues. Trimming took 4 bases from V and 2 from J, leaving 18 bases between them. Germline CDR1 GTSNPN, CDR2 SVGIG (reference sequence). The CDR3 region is CAWNGRDLNPYEQYF. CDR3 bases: TGTGCCTGGAACGGACGGGATCTGAACCCCTACGAGCAGTACTTC.

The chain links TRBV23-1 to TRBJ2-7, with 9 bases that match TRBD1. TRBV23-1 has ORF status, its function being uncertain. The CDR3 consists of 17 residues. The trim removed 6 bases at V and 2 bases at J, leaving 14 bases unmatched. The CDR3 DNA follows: TGCGCCAGCAGATTAAGGGGATCGGGACAGGGTCCCTACGAGCAGTACTTC. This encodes CASRLRGSGQGPYEQYF.

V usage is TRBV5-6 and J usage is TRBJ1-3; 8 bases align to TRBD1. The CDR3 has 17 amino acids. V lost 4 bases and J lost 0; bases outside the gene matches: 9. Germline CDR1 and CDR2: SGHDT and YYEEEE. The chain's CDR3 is CASSPRWDRSSGNTIYF. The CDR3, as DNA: TGTGCCAGCAGCCCCCGGTGGGACAGGAGCTCTGGAAACACCATATATTTT.

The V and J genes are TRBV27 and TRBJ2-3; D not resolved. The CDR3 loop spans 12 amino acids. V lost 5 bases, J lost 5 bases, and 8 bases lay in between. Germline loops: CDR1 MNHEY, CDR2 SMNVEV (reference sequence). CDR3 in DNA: TGTGCCAGCAGTCCCTACCGAGATACGCAGTATTTT. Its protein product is CASSPYRDTQYF.

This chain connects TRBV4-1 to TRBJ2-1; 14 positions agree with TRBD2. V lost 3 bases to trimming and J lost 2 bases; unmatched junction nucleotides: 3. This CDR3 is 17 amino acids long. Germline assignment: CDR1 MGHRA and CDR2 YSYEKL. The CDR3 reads CASSQGLAGDPYNEQFF. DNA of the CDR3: TGCGCCAGCAGCCAGGGACTAGCGGGAGACCCCTACAATGAGCAGTTCTTC.

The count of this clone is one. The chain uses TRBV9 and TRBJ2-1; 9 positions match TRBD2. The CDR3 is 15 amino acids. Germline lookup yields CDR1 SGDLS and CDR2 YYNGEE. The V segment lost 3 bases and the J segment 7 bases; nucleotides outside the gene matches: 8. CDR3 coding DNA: TGTGCCAGCAGCGCCTCTAGCGGGATCATTAATGAGCAGTTCTTC. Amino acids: CASSASSGIINEQFF.

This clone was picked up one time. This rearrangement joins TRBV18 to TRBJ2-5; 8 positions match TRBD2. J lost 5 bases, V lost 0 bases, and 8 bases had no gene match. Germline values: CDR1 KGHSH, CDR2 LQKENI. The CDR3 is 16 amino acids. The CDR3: CASSPPHGRARETQYF. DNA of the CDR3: TGTGCCAGCTCACCACCTCACGGGAGGGCCCGGGAGACCCAGTACTTC.

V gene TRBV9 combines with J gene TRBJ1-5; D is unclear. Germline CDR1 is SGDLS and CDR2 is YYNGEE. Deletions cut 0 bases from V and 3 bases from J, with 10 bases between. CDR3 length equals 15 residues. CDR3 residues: CASSVAPGTNQPQHF. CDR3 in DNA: TGTGCCAGCAGCGTAGCTCCGGGTACCAATCAGCCCCAGCATTTT.

In DNA, the CDR3 is TGTGCCAGCAGAAAACCTCAGGGGAACTATGGCTACACCTTC. It translates to CASRKPQGNYGYTF. The chain combines TRBV28 with TRBJ1-2; D might be TRBD1 (6 bases). The CDR3 has 14 residues. Per the germline V gene, CDR1 is MDHEN and CDR2 is SYDVKM. Trimming shortened V by 6 bases and J by 2 bases, and 13 bases separated the two germline ends.

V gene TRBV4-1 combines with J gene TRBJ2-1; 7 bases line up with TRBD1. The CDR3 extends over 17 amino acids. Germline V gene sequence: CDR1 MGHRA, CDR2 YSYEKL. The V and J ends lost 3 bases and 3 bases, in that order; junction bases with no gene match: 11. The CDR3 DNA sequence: TGCGCCAGCAGCCAGCCCGGCAGGGACAGAAACTACAATGAGCAGTTCTTC. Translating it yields CASSQPGRDRNYNEQFF.